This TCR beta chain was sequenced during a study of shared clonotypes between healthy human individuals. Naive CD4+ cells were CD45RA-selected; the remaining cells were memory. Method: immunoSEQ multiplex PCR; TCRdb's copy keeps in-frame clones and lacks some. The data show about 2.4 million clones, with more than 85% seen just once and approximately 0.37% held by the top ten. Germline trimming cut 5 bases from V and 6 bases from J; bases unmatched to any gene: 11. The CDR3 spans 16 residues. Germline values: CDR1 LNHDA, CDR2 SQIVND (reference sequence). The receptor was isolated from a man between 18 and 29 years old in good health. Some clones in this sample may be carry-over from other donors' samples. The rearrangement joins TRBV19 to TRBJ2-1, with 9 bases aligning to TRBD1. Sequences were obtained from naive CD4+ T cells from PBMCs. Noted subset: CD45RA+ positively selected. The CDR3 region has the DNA TGTGCCAGTAGTCCCTCTAGGACAGGGGTGATCAATGAGCAGTTCTTC. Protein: CASSPSRTGVINEQFF.